This T cell receptor (beta chain) was profiled in a study of T cell responses to AZD1222 COVID-19 vaccine. Overall study findings and caveats: It should be noted that donors were predominantly white British and more often female, and clonal diversity was possibly underestimated. Sampling captured repertoires only after the peak T cell response.

Method: immunoSEQ multiplex PCR; TCRdb's copy keeps in-frame clones and lacks some. The sample has about 100,000 clones, more than 75% seen once. Worth noting for this clone: Its specificity is not known.

The germline CDR1 and CDR2 sequences are KGHSH and LQKENI. This CDR3 contains 13 residues. With 6 bases removed from V and 5 bases from J, the gap between germline ends came to 11 bases. This rearrangement joins TRBV18 to TRBJ1-5; D remains unclear. The sequence derives from an adult in good health. The sequences come from peripheral blood, collected on day 0 of AZD1222 vaccination. The CDR3 spells CASSPHTYQPQHF. CDR3 sequence (DNA): TGTGCCAGCTCGCCGCACACCTATCAGCCCCAGCATTTT. The full variable domain, rest sourced from reference TRBV18 and TRBJ1-5, is NAGVMQNPRHLVRRRGQEARLRCSPMKGHSHVYWYRQLPEEGLKFMVYLQKENIIDESGMPKERFSAEFPKEGPSILRIQQVVRGDSAAYFCASSPHTYQPQHFGDGTRLSIL.